These 6 T cell receptor beta chains were all obtained from the same sample, sequenced in a study of T cell repertoires in cytomegalovirus infection (dated by TCRdb to between 2018 and 2021). Instrument used: Illumina HiSeq 1500. TCRdb applied fastp at Q25 and MiXCR to the public reads, then kept only in-frame beta chains. Entries that share a CDR3 protein sequence are merged under the most common genes and DNA. This sample holds roughly 500,000 distinct CDR3 sequences; about 42% were observed only once. Jointly, the top ten make up about two fifths of the sample. These TCRs are of unknown antigen specificity. The sample's treatment or condition, from its label and the paper: in vitro stimulation with specific CMV peptide epitopes to enrich CMV-specific T cells. Material: cultured PBMCs, obtained from culture after CMV antigen stimulation. These receptors all come from a human donor in good health (CMV status not recorded). Some clones in this sample may be carry-over from other donors' samples.

This clonotype appeared a few times. J is TRBJ1-6 and V is TRBV7-6, with D unresolved. Trimming removed 5 bases at V and 6 bases at J, with 14 bases between. CDR1 is SGHVS and CDR2 is FNYEAQ in the germline V gene. The CDR3 loop spans 15 amino acids. The CDR3 loop reads CASSPRAAVNSPLHF. DNA for the CDR3: TGTGCCAGCAGCCCCCGGGCGGCGGTTAATTCACCCCTCCACTTT.

This rearrangement joins TRBV7-8 to TRBJ2-7; TRBD2 agrees at 9 bases. The V gene end was trimmed by 4 bases and the J gene end by 4 bases; junction bases not matched to a gene: 20. CDR1 and CDR2 (germline): SGHVS, FQNEAQ. The CDR3 totals 19 residues. CDR3 DNA: TGTGCCAGCAGCTCTCTCCGCCTACTCGGGACTAGCTCCCTTTACGAGCAGTACTTC. The encoded protein is CASSSLRLLGTSSLYEQYF.

This chain uses TRBV5-6 with TRBJ2-1, with a tentative D call TRBD1 (6 bases). V lost 1 base and J 5 bases, leaving 13 bases between the germline ends. Germline V CDR1 and CDR2: SGHDT, YYEEEE. This CDR3 comprises 15 residues. In DNA, the CDR3 is TGTGCCAGCAGCTTGAACAGGGATGGAAACAATGAGCAGTTCTTC. Encoded protein: CASSLNRDGNNEQFF.

The genes are TRBV6-2 or TRBV6-3 and TRBJ2-6, with a weak D call TRBD2 (6 bases). Germline V CDR1 and CDR2: MNHEY, SVGEGT. This CDR3 has 13 amino acids. Between the trimmed V and J ends, which lost 11 bases and 2 bases, there was a span of 10 bases. The CDR3 loop reads CAVGGTGANVLTF. The CDR3 DNA is TGTGCCGTGGGGGGAACTGGGGCCAACGTCCTGACTTTC.

The chain uses TRBV19 and TRBJ2-1; 10 positions match TRBD1. The germline gives CDR1 LNHDA, CDR2 SQIVND (reference sequence). The CDR3 is 15 amino acids. After removal of 6 bases from V and 7 bases from J, the junction contained 9 bases not matched to a gene. The CDR3 coding sequence is TGTGCCAGTAGCCCCCTGGGGACAGGGGTTAATGAGCAGTTCTTC. Translating gives CASSPLGTGVNEQFF.

The chain uses TRBV3-1 and TRBJ2-4; TRBD1 is a possible D gene (5 bases). Trimming shortened V by 1 base and J by 8 bases, and 15 bases separated the two germline ends. The CDR3 is 15 amino acids. CDR1 is LGHDT, CDR2 YNNKEL, per germline (reference sequence). CDR3 residues: CASSQVPLTRDIQYF. Here the CDR3 DNA reads TGTGCCAGCAGCCAAGTACCCCTGACCAGGGACATTCAGTACTTC.